This T cell receptor beta chain originates from a study of technical replicates of blood from several donors. Sequencing was performed with immunoSEQ multiplex PCR; in TCRdb, only in-frame clones are kept and a portion is missing. The table shows roughly 45,000 clones, with about 94% occurring only once. The V gene's germline CDR1 is LNHDA and CDR2 SQIVND (reference sequence). Trimming stripped 5 bases from V and 1 base from J, with 6 bases between. The CDR3 sequence is 13 residues long. Sequencing was carried out using PBMCs. This clonotype was obtained from a human donor in good health. Some clones in this sample may be carry-over from other donors' samples. This chain connects TRBV19 to TRBJ1-5; D call uncertain. The CDR3 loop is CASSPPSNQPQHF. The CDR3 DNA is TGTGCCAGTAGTCCCCCGAGCAATCAGCCCCAGCATTTT.